This TCR beta chain was sequenced during a study of cytomegalovirus exposure and HLA in healthy donors. Study in general: HLA-typed donors contributed 80 million to 85 million unique TCRs, which were held in an early data release. The study's findings and limits: What was likely a sequencing artifact was a cluster of highly shared sequence variants. Later, an analysis found that common viral pathogens appeared to be linked with several of the most significant clusters.

The PCR contained 60 Vbeta and 13 Jbeta primers. The assay was immunoSEQ multiplex PCR, and TCRdb's table has in-frame clones only and misses some. The table records 160,000 or so clones, roughly 81% of them present only once. The length of the CDR3 is 17 residues. V dropped 0 bases and J dropped 2 bases, with 17 bases sitting between them. Germline CDR1 and CDR2: SGHRS and YFSETQ. As to this clone: Its antigen is as yet unknown. Other DNA sequences of this sample code for an identical CDR3.

The TCR originated in a woman between 18 and 30 years old in good health and CMV-seronegative. The chain is built from TRBV5-1 and TRBJ1-2; tentatively, D is TRBD1 (6 bases). Material for sequencing was PBMCs. Here the CDR3 reads CASSLGSRGLFNYGYTF. The CDR3 coding sequence is TGCGCCAGCAGCTTGGGTTCCAGGGGACTATTCAACTATGGCTACACCTTC.